What follows are 6 T cell receptor beta chains derived from one specimen sequenced in a study of blood T cells in healthy people across ages. Primed by a sample-barcoded 5' primer and a J-beta primer mix, a second PCR proceeded for 7 to 11 cycles. TCRdb ran MiXCR on the 5' RACE reads and lists one entry per CDR3 protein. The repertoire holds 1.6 million or so distinct CDR3 sequences, 30% to 40% seen once, with approximately 11% in the top ten. The sequenced material came from blood. Receptors originate from a woman under 40 in good health.

The chain combines TRBV19 with TRBJ2-7; 7 positions agree with TRBD2. Germline CDR1 is LNHDA and CDR2 is SQIVND (reference sequence). The CDR3 spans 14 residues. The V gene end was trimmed by 6 bases and the J gene end by 3 bases; junction bases not matched to a gene: 8. The CDR3 spells CASSVQRDSYEQYF. The CDR3, as DNA: TGTGCCAGTAGCGTCCAGCGGGATAGCTACGAGCAGTACTTC.

The J gene is TRBJ2-7, the V gene TRBV29-1; TRBD1 agrees at 10 bases. The CDR3 consists of 19 residues. With V trimmed by 8 bases and J by 2 bases, 24 bases remained unmatched. CDR1 SQVTM and CDR2 ANQGSEA come from the germline V gene. This chain's CDR3 is CSIVSPGRKPGQGTYEQYF. As DNA, the CDR3 is TGCAGCATTGTCTCGCCGGGGCGGAAACCGGGACAGGGGACCTACGAGCAGTACTTC.

This clonotype was seen many times. In DNA, the CDR3 is TGTGCCAGCAGCTTAGGAAGTTGGACTAGCGGGGTAGACACCGGGGAGCTGTTTTTT. It specifies CASSLGSWTSGVDTGELFF. The V call is TRBV11-2, the J call TRBJ2-2, with TRBD2 matching over 12 bases. Germline V gene lookup returns CDR1 SGHAT and CDR2 FQNNGV. The CDR3 is made up of 19 amino acids. J gave up 3 bases and V 1 base, and 9 bases lay outside the gene matches.

The gene calls are TRBV20-1 and TRBJ2-3; D not resolved. The germline gives CDR1 DFQATT, CDR2 SNEGSKA (reference sequence). This CDR3 has 12 amino acids. V lost 5 bases and J lost 5, with 11 bases in between. The CDR3 bases are TGCAGTGCTCCCTCTACGTTAGATACGCAGTATTTT. Translated, it gives CSAPSTLDTQYF.

This clonotype occurred a few times. The chain has TRBV27 and TRBJ2-1, with D perhaps TRBD2 (5 bases). The germline V and J ends were trimmed by 1 base and 0 bases, with 10 bases remaining between them. Germline loops: CDR1 MNHEY, CDR2 SMNVEV (reference sequence). The CDR3 runs to 16 residues. The CDR3 DNA reads TGTGCCAGCAGTTTATTTTCGGGAAGCTCCTACAATGAGCAGTTCTTC. This encodes CASSLFSGSSYNEQFF.

The chain combines TRBV7-2 with TRBJ1-2; maybe TRBD1 (6 bases). The germline CDR1 and CDR2 sequences are SGHTA and FQGNSA. V was cut by 4 bases and J by 6 bases, with 18 bases left in between. The length of the CDR3 is 15 residues. DNA of the CDR3: TGTGCCAGCAGCTCCTCGACAGGCGGTCCACATGGCTACACCTTC. Protein sequence: CASSSSTGGPHGYTF.